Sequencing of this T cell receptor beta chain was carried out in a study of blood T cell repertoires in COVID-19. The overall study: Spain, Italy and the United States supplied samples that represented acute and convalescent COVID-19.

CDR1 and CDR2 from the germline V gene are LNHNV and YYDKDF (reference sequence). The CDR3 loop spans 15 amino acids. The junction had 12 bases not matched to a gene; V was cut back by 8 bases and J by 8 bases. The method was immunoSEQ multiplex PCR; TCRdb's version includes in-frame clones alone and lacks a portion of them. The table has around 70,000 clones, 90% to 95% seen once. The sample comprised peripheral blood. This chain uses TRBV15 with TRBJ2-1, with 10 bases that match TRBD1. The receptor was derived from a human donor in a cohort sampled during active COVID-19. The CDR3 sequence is CATGTRTGGIDEQFF. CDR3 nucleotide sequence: TGTGCCACCGGTACGAGGACAGGGGGAATCGATGAGCAGTTCTTC.